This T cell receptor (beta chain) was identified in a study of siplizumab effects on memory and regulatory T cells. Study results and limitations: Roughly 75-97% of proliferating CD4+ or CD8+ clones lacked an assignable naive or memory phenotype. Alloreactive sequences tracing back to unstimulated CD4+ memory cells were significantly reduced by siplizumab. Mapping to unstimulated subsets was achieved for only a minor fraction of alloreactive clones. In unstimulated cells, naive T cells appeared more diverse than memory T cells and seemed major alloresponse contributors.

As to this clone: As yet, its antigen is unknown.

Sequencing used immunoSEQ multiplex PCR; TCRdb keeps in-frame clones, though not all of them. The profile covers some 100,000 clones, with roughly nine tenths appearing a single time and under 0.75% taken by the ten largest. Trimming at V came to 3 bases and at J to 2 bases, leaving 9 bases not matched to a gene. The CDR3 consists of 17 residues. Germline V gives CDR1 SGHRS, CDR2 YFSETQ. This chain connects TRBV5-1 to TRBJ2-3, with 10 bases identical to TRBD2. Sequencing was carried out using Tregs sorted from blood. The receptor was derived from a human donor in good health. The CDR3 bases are TGCGCCAGCAGCTCTGCCCCACTAGCGGGGATCACAGATACGCAGTATTTT. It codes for CASSSAPLAGITDTQYF. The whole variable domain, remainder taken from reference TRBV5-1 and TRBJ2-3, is KAGVTQTPRYLIKTRGQQVTLSCSPISGHRSVSWYQQTPGQGLQFLFEYFSETQRNKGNFPGRFSGRQFSNSRSEMNVSTLELGDSALYLCASSSAPLAGITDTQYFGPGTRLTVL.